This T cell receptor (beta chain) was found in a study of cytomegalovirus exposure and HLA in healthy donors. Study outcomes and limitations: Later on, an analysis tied under 20,000 TCR beta sequences to HLA alleles at 0.05 false discovery rate. Near-uniform donor sequencing depth was presumed by presence/absence analyses. Follow-up analysis found HLA locus-dependent TCR association rates, highest for DRB1 and lowest for HLA-C.

About this clone: Antigen unknown. A read error may produce the germline difference seen at one junction end.

The CDR3 covers 13 residues. The germline gives CDR1 MDHEN, CDR2 SYDVKM. 60 Vbeta and 13 Jbeta primers were used in PCR. The assay was immunoSEQ multiplex PCR, and TCRdb's table has in-frame clones only and misses some. Among 130,000 or so clones listed, almost 80% were seen once. Sequencing was performed on PBMCs. This receptor was identified in a female donor in good health and CMV-seronegative. V and J are TRBV28 and TRBJ1-2; 7 bases line up with TRBD1. CDR3 protein: CASSLLQGQGCTF. DNA for the CDR3: TGTGCCAGCAGTCTACTACAGGGGCAAGGCTGCACCTTC.